This passage covers 17 T cell receptor beta chains from one sample sequenced in a study of CD8 T cells in ankylosing spondylitis. One entry per CDR3 protein, called by TCRdb with MiXCR from the 5' RACE reads. The table lists approximately 200,000 distinct CDR3 sequences, around 13% of them singletons, with approximately 15% in the top ten. The material sequenced was blood, either unsorted or a sorted T cell fraction (not recorded which). The receptors originated from a male donor with ankylosing spondylitis or in good health (not recorded which).

This clonotype was picked up a small number of times. This rearrangement joins TRBV6-2 or TRBV6-3 to TRBJ2-7; no clear D gene. CDR3 length equals 11 residues. Germline V gene lookup returns CDR1 MNHEY and CDR2 SVGEGT. The V gene lost 4 bases and the J gene lost 4 bases, with 5 bases spanning the gap. CDR3 DNA: TGTGCCAGCAGTTTCGAGTACGAGCAGTACTTC. Translating it yields CASSFEYEQYF.

This clonotype appeared a few times. This chain links TRBV4-2 with TRBJ2-7; D unresolved. The CDR3 covers 13 residues. With 4 bases removed from V and 2 bases from J, the gap between germline ends came to 9 bases. Looked up from germline, CDR1 is LGHNA and CDR2 is YNFKEQ. The CDR3 bases are TGTGCCAGCAGCCCACCCTCCGCCTACGAGCAGTACTTC. Protein: CASSPPSAYEQYF.

This clonotype was recorded many times. This chain connects TRBV5-1 to TRBJ2-1; weak D call: TRBD2 (5 bases). Trimming shortened V by 2 bases and J by 0 bases, and 15 bases separated the two germline ends. The CDR3 loop spans 17 amino acids. Germline V gene data show CDR1 as SGHRS and CDR2 as YFSETQ. CDR3 nucleotides: TGCGCCAGCAGCTTAATCGGGATCGTCAACTCCTACAATGAGCAGTTCTTC. Protein product: CASSLIGIVNSYNEQFF. Combining the CDR3 with reference TRBV5-1 and TRBJ2-1 gives the whole variable domain KAGVTQTPRYLIKTRGQQVTLSCSPISGHRSVSWYQQTPGQGLQFLFEYFSETQRNKGNFPGRFSGRQFSNSRSEMNVSTLELGDSALYLCASSLIGIVNSYNEQFFGPGTRLTVL.

The chain uses TRBV30 and TRBJ2-7; D tentatively fits TRBD1 or TRBD2 (5 bases each). The CDR3 has 13 residues. From germline, CDR1 is GTSNPN and CDR2 SVGIG (reference sequence). Trimming stripped 1 base from V and 1 base from J, with 8 bases between. The CDR3 DNA is TGTGCCTGGAGTGATGGGGGATCCTACGAGCAGTACTTC. The encoded protein is CAWSDGGSYEQYF.

This clonotype was seen a handful of times. The V gene is TRBV19, the J gene TRBJ2-1, with a tentative D call TRBD2 (5 bases). The CDR3 extends over 14 amino acids. V was shortened by 7 bases and J by 8 bases, with 18 bases between the two germline ends. Germline-derived CDR1 and CDR2 are LNHDA and SQIVND (reference sequence). The CDR3 coding sequence is TGTGCCAGTAAGGCCGAGGTAGGGCGGGATGAGCAGTTCTTC. This sequence encodes CASKAEVGRDEQFF.

The CDR3 sequence is CASSENPILAGETDTQYF. The DNA of the CDR3 is TGTGCCAGCAGTGAAAATCCGATACTAGCGGGAGAGACAGATACGCAGTATTTT. This chain connects TRBV2 to TRBJ2-3; 11 bases fit TRBD2. The ends lost 2 bases at V and 3 bases at J; junction bases unmatched: 10. CDR3 size: 18 residues. Germline CDR1 and CDR2: SNHLY and FYNNEI.

The DNA of the CDR3 is TGTGCCAGCAGCCATACGACAGTCAGCTACGAGCAGTACTTC. This gives the protein CASSHTTVSYEQYF. The chain employs TRBV4-2 and TRBJ2-7; a possible D gene is TRBD1 (5 bases). Germline V gives CDR1 LGHNA, CDR2 YNFKEQ. The length of the CDR3 is 14 residues. Deletions cut 3 bases from V and 3 bases from J, with 12 bases between.

The chain recombines TRBV6-1 with TRBJ2-7; 8 nucleotides line up with TRBD1. Germline CDR1 MNHNS, CDR2 SASEGT. This CDR3 has 15 residues. With V trimmed by 2 bases and J by 6 bases, 9 bases remained unmatched. The CDR3 bases are TGTGCCAGCAGTGAACCCGGGACAGGTGGCTCCGAGCAGTACTTC. Encoded protein: CASSEPGTGGSEQYF.

This clonotype was recorded at least ten times. This sequence joins TRBV10-3 and TRBJ2-1, with 10 bases that match TRBD2. The ends lost 3 bases at V and 14 bases at J; junction bases unmatched: 4. The V gene's germline CDR1 is ENHRY and CDR2 SYGVKD. The CDR3 sequence is 12 residues long. The CDR3 coding sequence is TGTGCCATCAGTGAAGCGGGAGGGCTTAAGTTCTTC. Amino acids: CAISEAGGLKFF.

In this sample, this clonotype turned up a few times. The V gene is TRBV20-1, the J gene TRBJ1-2; D unresolved. This CDR3 spans 9 amino acids. V lost 0 bases to trimming and J lost 7 bases, with 0 bases between them. Germline V CDR1 and CDR2: DFQATT, SNEGSKA (reference sequence). CDR3 protein: CSARDGYTF. CDR3 sequence (DNA): TGCAGTGCTAGAGATGGCTACACCTTC.

V usage is TRBV7-9 and J usage is TRBJ2-7, with D perhaps given as TRBD1 or TRBD2 (5 bases each). The germline gives CDR1 SEHNR, CDR2 FQNEAQ (reference sequence). This CDR3 region has 13 residues. Trimming cost V 4 bases and J 7 bases, with 14 bases left between them. The CDR3 sequence: CASSSSGTEEQYF. CDR3 nucleotides: TGTGCCAGCAGCTCCTCGGGGACGGAAGAGCAGTACTTC.

The chain uses TRBV7-1 and TRBJ2-4, with TRBD1 matching over 10 bases. Being an ORF, TRBV7-1 has a function that is uncertain. Losses at the gene ends were 1 base for V and 1 base for J; bases not matched to a gene: 22. The CDR3 totals 23 residues. CDR3 region: CASSSGQGARVHRSSGAKNIQYF. As DNA, the CDR3 is TGTGCCAGCAGCTCAGGACAGGGGGCACGTGTCCACCGTTCCTCGGGGGCCAAAAACATTCAGTACTTC.

This clonotype was counted only a few times. V and J are TRBV25-1 and TRBJ2-1; D call uncertain. The CDR3 sequence is 12 residues long. Germline V lookup: CDR1 MGHDK, CDR2 SYGVNS. V dropped 3 bases and J dropped 5 bases, with 5 bases sitting between them. CDR3 residues: CASSEAHNEQFF. CDR3 bases: TGTGCCAGCAGTGAGGCCCACAATGAGCAGTTCTTC.

This clonotype was picked up many times. The chain uses TRBV4-1 and TRBJ1-5; D not certain. V was trimmed by 2 bases and J by 5 bases, leaving 10 bases between them. Germline loops: CDR1 MGHRA, CDR2 YSYEKL. This CDR3 spans 14 amino acids. The CDR3, as DNA: TGCGCCAGCAGCCAACTCACGGGGTATCAGCCCCAGCATTTT. This gives the protein CASSQLTGYQPQHF.

J is TRBJ2-7 and V is TRBV7-2; D gene ambiguous. Deletions cut 0 bases from V and 7 bases from J, with 10 bases between. The germline gives CDR1 SGHTA, CDR2 FQGNSA. The CDR3 sequence is 13 residues long. CDR3 DNA sequence: TGTGCCAGCAGCTTAGCATCACTGGGAGAGCAGTACTTC. This encodes CASSLASLGEQYF. Full variable domain (remainder filled in from reference TRBV7-2 and TRBJ2-7): GAGVSQSPSNKVTEKGKDVELRCDPISGHTALYWYRQSLGQGLEFLIYFQGNSAPDKSGLPSDRFSAERTGGSVSTLTIQRTQQEDSAVYLCASSLASLGEQYFGPGTRLTVT.

This clonotype turned up a few times. The rearrangement uses TRBV27 and TRBJ2-1, with 9 bases matching TRBD1. V dropped 4 bases and J dropped 8; count of bases not matched to a gene: 12. The CDR3 sequence is 16 residues long. CDR1 and CDR2 from the germline V gene are MNHEY and SMNVEV (reference sequence). The CDR3 DNA reads as TGTGCCAGCAGTTCCTGGGGGGGACAGGGAGGACATGAGCAGTTCTTC. Translation: CASSSWGGQGGHEQFF.

Ten or more counts support this clonotype. The chain uses TRBV6-5 and TRBJ2-1; maybe TRBD2 (6 bases). V was pared by 5 bases and J by 4 bases, with 12 bases between. This CDR3 is 14 amino acids long. Germline V gene lookup returns CDR1 MNHEY and CDR2 SVGAGI. The CDR3 bases are TGTGCCAGCAGTCCCTCGGGGGATTACAATGAGCAGTTCTTC. This gives the protein CASSPSGDYNEQFF.